This paragraph covers one T cell receptor beta chain sequence. Its specificity is not known. Only in-frame clones appear in the TCRdb table, and some are missing; sequencing was by immunoSEQ multiplex PCR. The repertoire holds tens of thousands of clones, with approximately 90% as singletons. The record originates from a study of OX40 agonist ivuxolimab in advanced cancers. Study-level background: In this trial design, patients received ivuxolimab intravenously at 0.01 to 10 mg/kg every 2 weeks. Regarding the study as a whole: At 0.1-3.0 mg/kg, partial responders had clonal expansion among the lowest observed. At 0.1 to 3.0 mg/kg, clonal expansion of CD4+ and CD8+ blood T cells had occurred by week 6. Fewer expanded clones were found on average in CD4+ than in CD8+ T cells.

The sequence derives from an adult with an advanced solid tumor such as melanoma, head and neck, liver or kidney cancer. Sample: CD4+ or CD8+ T cells sorted from blood, taken in a trial of the OX40 agonist ivuxolimab.

The CDR3 here is CASSQLAGGNEQFF. The CDR3, as DNA: TGTGCCAGCAGCCAGCTCGCGGGTGGCAATGAGCAGTTCTTC. The J gene is TRBJ2-1, the V gene TRBV7-9; possible D gene TRBD2, 5 bases. Trimming stripped 5 bases from V and 6 bases from J, with 14 bases between. The CDR3 sequence is 14 residues long. Germline V gene sequence: CDR1 SEHNR, CDR2 FQNEAQ (reference sequence).